This T cell receptor beta chain is from a study of Graves' ophthalmopathy and Graves' hyperthyroidism (dated by TCRdb to 2016 to 2019). Background for the entire study: Peripheral blood was collected at initial diagnosis, prior to any treatment. The study used TCR beta repertoire signatures to distinguish Graves' ophthalmopathy from Graves' hyperthyroidism and to predict progression to ophthalmopathy. In total, approximately 130 blood samples were TCR-sequenced: approximately 42 ophthalmopathy, roughly 80 hyperthyroidism and around 17 hyperthyroidism-to-ophthalmopathy patients. To explore V-J signatures that distinguish ophthalmopathy from hyperthyroidism, a discovery set of 100 patients was enrolled, made up of more than 40 with ophthalmopathy and 57 with stable hyperthyroidism. An independent validation cohort was composed of about 20 hyperthyroidism patients and 15 to 17 patients who later progressed from hyperthyroidism to ophthalmopathy. In roughly six hyperthyroidism patients, T-cell repertoires of thyroid tissue and blood were compared. Once sampling was done, hyperthyroidism patients were given methimazole at a starting dose of 30 mg daily, while ophthalmopathy patients were given high-dose intravenous methylprednisolone. The approximately 100 discovery patients were divided at random into training and test sets in a 7:3 ratio. Overall study results and their limits: Sample size was not predetermined statistically, and investigators were not blinded to group allocation. In validation, the model predicted ophthalmopathy progression with roughly 68% sensitivity and roughly 72% specificity; some 13 predicted patients were CT-confirmed with GO in a median of 6.5 months. Most of the expanded thyroid clonotypes with a frequency above 0.001 were also detected in blood, and it was suggested that the thyroid immune response may be reflected by blood repertoires. Ophthalmopathy was separated from stable hyperthyroidism by the 13-signature model with around 88% sensitivity and around 81% specificity in cross-validation and with 80%/75% in the test set.

This clonotype was observed many times. Its antigen is currently not known. Base qualities are not recorded, but no much larger clone differs from it by a single base. For repertoire sequencing, TCR beta CDR3 regions were amplified from RNA transcripts. The first round of RT-PCR was done with HTBI primers and the Qiagen OneStep RT-PCR kit, and was followed by a second round of multiplex PCR, then size selection and purification. Sequencing of the libraries was carried out on an Illumina HiSeq2000 in paired-end mode with 100 bp reads. Per the original workflow: SOAPnuke was used to process the reads, removing any read that contained adapters or uncalled bases, had a mean Phred below 15, or lacked an exact match to the constant primer or identifier. COPE v1.2.5 was used to merge high-quality paired reads. Unique nucleotide sequences were defined as clonotypes and aligned to IMGT TRB V, D and J references using MiTCR v1.1. Analysis was restricted to V-J combinations with a frequency above 0.0001, which covered roughly 99% of repertoires. For each V-J combination, a TCR clonal expansion and chaos score was defined as the ratio of F50 clonal expansion to chaos observed in the TCRdist matrix. Welch's t-statistics and random forest were used to narrow the features down to around 12 V-J combinations, which were then fed into a naive Bayes classifier. The similarity between thyroid and blood repertoires was quantified using the Morisita-Horn index. In TCRdb, the public reads were trimmed at Q25 with fastp and aligned with MiXCR, with productive beta chains retained. Each record represents a unique CDR3 protein, reported with the most common genes and DNA among its rows. Clone size and V and J calls follow TCRdb, not the original study. The sample records fewer than 600,000 distinct CDR3 sequences, approximately 15% of which are singletons. The ten largest make up over 7.5% of the sample.

The ophthalmopathy patients had moderately to severely active disease, with a Clinical Activity Score of 3 or higher, a NOSPECS grade of 4 or higher, and a disease duration of less than 3 months. Patients were excluded if they had other autoimmune diseases, uncontrolled infections, pregnancy or lactation. Clinical symptoms, serum thyroxine, TRAb, thyroid ultrasound and orbital computed tomography were used for diagnosis. PBMCs were isolated from about 10 ml of fresh peripheral blood by Ficoll-Paque density gradient centrifugation. Total RNA was extracted using Trizol reagent, and RNA quality was checked on an Agilent 2100 Bioanalyzer. Trimming takes 0 bases from V and 0 bases from J, and the germline ends sit 8 bases apart. From the cysteine up to the phenylalanine, the CDR3 has a length of 15 residues. The entry retains the CDR3 DNA only, 45 bases that are in frame from base 1. The germline V gene supplies CDR1 SGHTA and CDR2 FQGNSA.

The clonotype comes from a woman aged 25 to 39 with Graves' ophthalmopathy. Donor details come from another sample of the same person, matched by shared clones. The V and J segments used are TRBV7-2 and TRBJ2-5, with the D gene uncertain. Sequenced material: blood. The sequence in DNA is TGTGCCAGCAGCTTAGCGACGTGGTACCAAGAGACCCAGTACTTC. It is translated as CASSLATWYQETQYF.